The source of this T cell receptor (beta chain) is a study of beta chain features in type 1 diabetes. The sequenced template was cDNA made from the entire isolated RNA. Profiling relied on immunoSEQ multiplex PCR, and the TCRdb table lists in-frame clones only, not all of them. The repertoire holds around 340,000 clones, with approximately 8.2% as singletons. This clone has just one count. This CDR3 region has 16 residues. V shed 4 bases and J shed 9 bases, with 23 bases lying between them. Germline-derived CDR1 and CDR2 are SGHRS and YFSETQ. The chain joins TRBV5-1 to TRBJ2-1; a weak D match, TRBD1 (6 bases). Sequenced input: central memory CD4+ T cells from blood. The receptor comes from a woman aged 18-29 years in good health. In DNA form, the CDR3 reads TGCGCCAGCAGCCAATTAACAGGGCCCACGTTCGGTGAGCAGTTCTTC. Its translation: CASSQLTGPTFGEQFF. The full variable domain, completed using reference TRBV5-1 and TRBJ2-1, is KAGVTQTPRYLIKTRGQQVTLSCSPISGHRSVSWYQQTPGQGLQFLFEYFSETQRNKGNFPGRFSGRQFSNSRSEMNVSTLELGDSALYLCASSQLTGPTFGEQFFGPGTRLTVL.